This T cell receptor (beta chain) is from a study of response to subunit inactivated influenza vaccine. Study-wide results and caveats: That few new T cells are recruited by each seasonal influenza vaccination was the authors' suggestion.

As for this clonotype: The antigen is not known.

TCRdb fed the RT-PCR reads into MiXCR, producing one record per CDR3 protein. Among about 780,000 distinct CDR3 sequences listed, 18% were seen once. The CDR3 has 17 amino acids. Unmatched junction bases numbered 4, after V lost 1 base and J lost 1 base. Germline assignment: CDR1 DFQATT and CDR2 SNEGSKA (reference sequence). The V and J genes are TRBV20-1 and TRBJ2-1; 13 bases agree with TRBD2. The receptor was derived from a man aged 45-60 years who received an inactivated influenza vaccine. Sequenced material: PBMCs from blood, taken about 5 days after vaccination. CDR3 DNA sequence: TGCAGTGCTAGAGGCCGGACTAGCGGGAGATCCTACAATGAGCAGTTCTTC. Protein product: CSARGRTSGRSYNEQFF.